This TCR beta chain was profiled in a study of shared clonotypes between healthy human individuals. V was clipped by 6 bases and J by 5 bases, with 13 bases between them. The CDR3 is 13 amino acids. Per germline, CDR1 MNHEY and CDR2 SMNVEV (reference sequence). Produced via immunoSEQ multiplex PCR; TCRdb's table is partial and in-frame only. The sample consists of about 2.1 million clones, 90% to 95% of them appearing once. The naive CD8 subset, CD45RO-negative cells positively selected for CCR7, excluded terminally differentiated effector memory CD45RA+ cells. The sequence derives from a young man in good health. Some clones in this sample may be carry-over from other donors' samples. This sequence joins TRBV27 and TRBJ1-1; tentatively, D is TRBD1 (5 bases). Sequenced material: naive CD8+ T cells from PBMCs. For the CDR3, the DNA is TGTGCCAGCAGCAATAAAAGGGGAACTGAAGCTTTCTTT. The encoded protein is CASSNKRGTEAFF.